This TCR beta chain appears in the sequencing data of a study of CD8+ T cells in alopecia areata. Study in general: Treated individuals took tofacitinib by mouth, 5 to 10 mg twice daily. Tofacitinib administration persisted for 6 to 18 months, succeeded by 6 months off drug.

Whole-study results and caveats: In lesional scalp, particularly from alopecia totalis/universalis, clonality was higher than in normal scalp.

Peripheral blood and lesional scalp punch biopsies were taken from alopecia areata patients. In the case of this clone: Its specificity is not known.

V trimming: 4 bases; J trimming: 9 bases; junction bases outside the gene matches: 6. The germline V gene encodes CDR1 SQVTM and CDR2 ANQGSEA. The CDR3 runs 14 residues. TCR sequencing used cDNA made by reverse transcription of extracted RNA. Clones were read by immunoSEQ multiplex PCR, and TCRdb kept only the in-frame ones, dropping some. Of 75,000 to 100,000 clones listed, nearly 45% are singletons. The clonotype was recovered from a human donor with alopecia areata. This chain links TRBV29-1 with TRBJ2-1; 13 bases are shared with TRBD2. The sample comprised CD4+ T cells sorted from blood. The CDR3 region has the DNA TGCAGCGTTGTGCGGACTAGCGGGAGAGGTGAGCAGTTCTTC. It yields the protein CSVVRTSGRGEQFF.